This T cell receptor (beta chain) was captured in a study of metastatic and nonmetastatic thyroid tumors. Study context: Repertoire data that came from the blood and tumor or nodule tissue of malignant and benign thyroid patients were compared.

With respect to this clone: Its antigen is currently unknown.

CDR1 is MNHEY, CDR2 SMNVEV, per germline (reference sequence). The V and J ends lost 5 bases and 1 base respectively, with 12 bases between them. The CDR3 has 15 residues. All patients reached thyroid surgery having received no treatment beforehand. Broader study findings: The reported finding was significantly higher TCR beta diversity in malignant thyroid tumors relative to benign nodules, in blood and tumor.

The authors' processing: Construction of a distant-metastasis classifier for papillary thyroid cancer relied on CDR3 differences across clinicopathological groups. TCRdb reanalyzed the PCR reads with MiXCR. The V and J calls were not made by the authors but by TCRdb's processing. There are about 33,000 clones in the sample; 15% to 20% occur only once, and roughly 12% lies in the top ten. The sequence came from a male donor with papillary thyroid cancer or a benign thyroid nodule (not recorded which). Some clones in this sample may be carry-over from other donors' samples. This rearrangement joins TRBV27 to TRBJ2-1, with TRBD2 as a possible D gene (5 bases). Material for sequencing was blood. The CDR3 coding sequence is TGTGCCAGCAGTCCTGGCGGCGGGTCCTACAATGAGCAGTTCTTC. Translation: CASSPGGGSYNEQFF.